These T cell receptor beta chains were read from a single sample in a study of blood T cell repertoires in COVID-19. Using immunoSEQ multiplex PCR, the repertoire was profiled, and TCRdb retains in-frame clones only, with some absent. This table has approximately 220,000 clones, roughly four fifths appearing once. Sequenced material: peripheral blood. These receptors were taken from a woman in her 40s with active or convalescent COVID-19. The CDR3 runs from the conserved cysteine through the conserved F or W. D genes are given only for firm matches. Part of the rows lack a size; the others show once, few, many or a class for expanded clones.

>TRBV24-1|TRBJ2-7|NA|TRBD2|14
TGTGCCACCAGTGATCTAGCGGGGACGGAAGAGCAGTACTTC
CATSDLAGTEEQYF
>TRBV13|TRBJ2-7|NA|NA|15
TGTGCCAGCAGCTTCTCGGGGCAGGGGAACTACGAGCAGTACTTC
CASSFSGQGNYEQYF
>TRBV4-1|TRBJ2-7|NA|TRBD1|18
TGCGCCAGCAGCCAAATCGACTTTCTACCGGGACAGTCCTACGAGCAGTACTTC
CASSQIDFLPGQSYEQYF
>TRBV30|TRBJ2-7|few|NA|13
TGTGCCTGGAGTGTAGGTAGCGACTACGAGCAGTACTTC
CAWSVGSDYEQYF
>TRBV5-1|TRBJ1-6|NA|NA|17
TGCGCCAGCAGCCCGCGGGCCAGGGGACGGGGTAATTCACCCCTCCACTTT
CASSPRARGRGNSPLHF
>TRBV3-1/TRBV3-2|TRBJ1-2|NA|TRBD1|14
TGTGCCAGCAGCCAGGGGACAGGGACGGGCGGCTACACCTTC
CASSQGTGTGGYTF
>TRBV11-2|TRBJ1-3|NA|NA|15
TGTGCCAGCAGCTTAGAGCCACTCTCTGGAAACACCATATATTTT
CASSLEPLSGNTIYF
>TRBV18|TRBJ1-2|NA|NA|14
TGTGCCAGCTCACCTGGAGGGTTGGTCTATGGCTACACCTTC
CASSPGGLVYGYTF
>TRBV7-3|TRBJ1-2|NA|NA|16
TGTGCCAGCAGCCCAGACTGGGACACCCTCGAGGGTGGCTACACCTTC
CASSPDWDTLEGGYTF
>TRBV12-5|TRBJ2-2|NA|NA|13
TGTGCTAGTGGTTTGGTAACCGGCGGGGAGCTGTTTTTT
CASGLVTGGELFF
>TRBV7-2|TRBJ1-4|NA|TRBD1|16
TGTGCCAGCAACCCAGCGGGGACAGGGATCGATGAAAAACTGTTTTTT
CASNPAGTGIDEKLFF
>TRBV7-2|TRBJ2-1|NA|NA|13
TGTGCCAGCAGCTTTACGGGCTACAATGAGCAGTTCTTC
CASSFTGYNEQFF
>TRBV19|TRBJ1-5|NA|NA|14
TGTGCCAGTAGTATCGGACAGCCTGAACAGCCCCAGCATTTT
CASSIGQPEQPQHF
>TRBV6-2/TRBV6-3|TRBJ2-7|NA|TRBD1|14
TGTGCCAGCAGTAAAAACCGACAGGGCGGGGAGCAGTACTTC
CASSKNRQGGEQYF
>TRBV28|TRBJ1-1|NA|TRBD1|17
TGTGCCAGCACCGGACCTCCGACAGGGGGCCTGAACACTGAAGCTTTCTTT
CASTGPPTGGLNTEAFF
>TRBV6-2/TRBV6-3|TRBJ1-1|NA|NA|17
TGTGCCAGCAGTTATGGCTCAGGGGATAGTTGGAACACTGAAGCTTTCTTT
CASSYGSGDSWNTEAFF
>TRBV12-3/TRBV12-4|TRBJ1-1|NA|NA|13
TGTGCCAGCAGTTTATGGTTGGGCTTTGAAGCTTTCTTT
CASSLWLGFEAFF
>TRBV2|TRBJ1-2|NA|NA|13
TGTGCCAGCAGCGGACGGGAGGTCGGTGGCTACACCTTC
CASSGREVGGYTF
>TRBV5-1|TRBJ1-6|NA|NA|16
TGCGCCAGCAGCTCCCAGTTCGGCAGGGCAGAGTCACCCCTCCACTTT
CASSSQFGRAESPLHF
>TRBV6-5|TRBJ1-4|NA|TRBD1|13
TGTGCCAGCAGTACGGACAGGGATGAAAAACTGTTTTTT
CASSTDRDEKLFF
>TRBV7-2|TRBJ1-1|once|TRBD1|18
TGTGCCAGCAGCCCTTTGAGGGGACAGGCAATAGCGAACACTGAAGCTTTCTTT
CASSPLRGQAIANTEAFF
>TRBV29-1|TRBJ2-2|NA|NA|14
TGCAGCGTCGGAGGGCTAGAGAACACCGGGGAGCTGTTTTTT
CSVGGLENTGELFF
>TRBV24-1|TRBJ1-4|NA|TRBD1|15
TGTGCCACCAGTGATTTGCGACAGGGTAGAGAAAAACTGTTTTTT
CATSDLRQGREKLFF
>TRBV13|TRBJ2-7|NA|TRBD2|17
TGTGCCAGCAGCTGGGGGACTAGCGGGGGCCTTTCCTACGAGCAGTACTTC
CASSWGTSGGLSYEQYF
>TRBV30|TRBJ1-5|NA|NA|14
TGTGCCTGGAGTGCTAATAGTGGCAATCAGCCCCAGCATTTT
CAWSANSGNQPQHF
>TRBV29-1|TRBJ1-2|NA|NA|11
TGCAGCGGCTCACAGGGCTATGGCTACACCTTC
CSGSQGYGYTF
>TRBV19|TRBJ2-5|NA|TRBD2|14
TGTGCCAGTAGCGCAGCGGGGGGGCGACAGACCCAGTACTTC
CASSAAGGRQTQYF
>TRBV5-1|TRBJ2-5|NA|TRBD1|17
TGCGCCAGCAGCTTGGCCACAGCGACAGGGATTAAAGAGACCCAGTACTTC
CASSLATATGIKETQYF
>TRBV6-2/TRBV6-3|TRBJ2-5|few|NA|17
TGTGCCAGCAGTTCTGCAGGGGCCGCCGGCGTTCAAGAGACCCAGTACTTC
CASSSAGAAGVQETQYF
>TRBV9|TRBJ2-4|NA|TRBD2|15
TGTGCCAGCAGCGTAGACGCGGGGGGCGGAAACATTCAGTACTTC
CASSVDAGGGNIQYF
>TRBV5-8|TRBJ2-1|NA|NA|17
TGTGCCAGCAGCTTGGTCCAAGGGAGAAGCTCCTACAATGAGCAGTTCTTC
CASSLVQGRSSYNEQFF
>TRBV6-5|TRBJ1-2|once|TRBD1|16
TGTGCCAGCAGTTACTCCCAAGGGGGCCTTAACTATGGCTACACCTTC
CASSYSQGGLNYGYTF
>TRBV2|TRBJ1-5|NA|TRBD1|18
TGTGCCAGCAGTGAAAGACAGGGTTTCCTCTATAGCAATCAGCCCCAGCATTTT
CASSERQGFLYSNQPQHF
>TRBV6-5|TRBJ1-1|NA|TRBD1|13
TGTGCCAGCAGATTGCAGGGGGGCACTGAAGCTTTCTTT
CASRLQGGTEAFF
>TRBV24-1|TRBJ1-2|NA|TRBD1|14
TGTGCCACCAGTGAACCTGACAGGGACTATGGCTACACCTTC
CATSEPDRDYGYTF
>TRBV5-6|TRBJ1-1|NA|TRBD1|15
TGTGCCAGCAGCACAGGACAGGGAGTGAACACTGAAGCTTTCTTT
CASSTGQGVNTEAFF
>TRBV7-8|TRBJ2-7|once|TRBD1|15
TGTGCCAGCAGCCCAACCGGGACAGCAACCTACGAGCAGTACTTC
CASSPTGTATYEQYF
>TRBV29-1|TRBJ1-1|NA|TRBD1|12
TGCAGCGTAGGACAGGTTTCCGGTGAAGCTTTCTTT
CSVGQVSGEAFF
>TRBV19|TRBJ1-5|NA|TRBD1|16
TGTGCCAGTAAACCAGACAGGGATAGGAGATATCAGCCCCAGCATTTT
CASKPDRDRRYQPQHF
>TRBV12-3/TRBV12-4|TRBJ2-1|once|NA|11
TGTGCCAGCGGGAGTCGGTATGAGCAGTTCTTC
CASGSRYEQFF
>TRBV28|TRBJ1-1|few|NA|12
TGTGCCAGCAGTTTACCGGACACTGAAGCTTTCTTT
CASSLPDTEAFF
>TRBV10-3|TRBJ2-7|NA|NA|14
TGTGCCATCAGTCAGCCGGGCGGGGCCCACGAGCAGTACTTC
CAISQPGGAHEQYF
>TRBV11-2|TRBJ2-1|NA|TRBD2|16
TGTGCCAGCAGCTTGGGACTAGCGCTGACAAGCAATGAGCAGTTCTTC
CASSLGLALTSNEQFF
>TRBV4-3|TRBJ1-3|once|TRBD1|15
TGCGCCAGCAGCCTCGCGACAGGGGGCGGAAACACCATATATTTT
CASSLATGGGNTIYF
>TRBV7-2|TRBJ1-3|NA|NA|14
TGTGCCACCTCAGGGTCCCTCTCTGGAAACACCATATATTTT
CATSGSLSGNTIYF
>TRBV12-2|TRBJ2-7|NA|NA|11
TGTGCAAGTCGCTCGAGGTCGCAGGGGGACTTC
CASRSRSQGDF
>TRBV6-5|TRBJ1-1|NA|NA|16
TGTGCCAGCAGTTACTCGGCCGGGACATATAGGACTGAAGCTTTCTTT
CASSYSAGTYRTEAFF